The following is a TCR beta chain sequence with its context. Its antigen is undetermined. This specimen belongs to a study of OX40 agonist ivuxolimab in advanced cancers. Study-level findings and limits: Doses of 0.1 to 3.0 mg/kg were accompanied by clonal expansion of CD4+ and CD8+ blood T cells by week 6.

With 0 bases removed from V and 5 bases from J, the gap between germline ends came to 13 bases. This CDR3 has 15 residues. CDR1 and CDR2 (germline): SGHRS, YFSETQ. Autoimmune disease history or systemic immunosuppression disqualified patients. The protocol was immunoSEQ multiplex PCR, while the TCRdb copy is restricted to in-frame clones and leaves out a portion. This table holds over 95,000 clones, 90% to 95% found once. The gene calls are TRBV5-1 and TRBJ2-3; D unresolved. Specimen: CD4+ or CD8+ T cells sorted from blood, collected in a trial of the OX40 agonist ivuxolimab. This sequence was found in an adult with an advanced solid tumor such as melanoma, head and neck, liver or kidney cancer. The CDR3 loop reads CASSLAMDRGDTQYF. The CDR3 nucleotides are TGCGCCAGCAGCTTGGCTATGGACCGAGGAGATACGCAGTATTTT.